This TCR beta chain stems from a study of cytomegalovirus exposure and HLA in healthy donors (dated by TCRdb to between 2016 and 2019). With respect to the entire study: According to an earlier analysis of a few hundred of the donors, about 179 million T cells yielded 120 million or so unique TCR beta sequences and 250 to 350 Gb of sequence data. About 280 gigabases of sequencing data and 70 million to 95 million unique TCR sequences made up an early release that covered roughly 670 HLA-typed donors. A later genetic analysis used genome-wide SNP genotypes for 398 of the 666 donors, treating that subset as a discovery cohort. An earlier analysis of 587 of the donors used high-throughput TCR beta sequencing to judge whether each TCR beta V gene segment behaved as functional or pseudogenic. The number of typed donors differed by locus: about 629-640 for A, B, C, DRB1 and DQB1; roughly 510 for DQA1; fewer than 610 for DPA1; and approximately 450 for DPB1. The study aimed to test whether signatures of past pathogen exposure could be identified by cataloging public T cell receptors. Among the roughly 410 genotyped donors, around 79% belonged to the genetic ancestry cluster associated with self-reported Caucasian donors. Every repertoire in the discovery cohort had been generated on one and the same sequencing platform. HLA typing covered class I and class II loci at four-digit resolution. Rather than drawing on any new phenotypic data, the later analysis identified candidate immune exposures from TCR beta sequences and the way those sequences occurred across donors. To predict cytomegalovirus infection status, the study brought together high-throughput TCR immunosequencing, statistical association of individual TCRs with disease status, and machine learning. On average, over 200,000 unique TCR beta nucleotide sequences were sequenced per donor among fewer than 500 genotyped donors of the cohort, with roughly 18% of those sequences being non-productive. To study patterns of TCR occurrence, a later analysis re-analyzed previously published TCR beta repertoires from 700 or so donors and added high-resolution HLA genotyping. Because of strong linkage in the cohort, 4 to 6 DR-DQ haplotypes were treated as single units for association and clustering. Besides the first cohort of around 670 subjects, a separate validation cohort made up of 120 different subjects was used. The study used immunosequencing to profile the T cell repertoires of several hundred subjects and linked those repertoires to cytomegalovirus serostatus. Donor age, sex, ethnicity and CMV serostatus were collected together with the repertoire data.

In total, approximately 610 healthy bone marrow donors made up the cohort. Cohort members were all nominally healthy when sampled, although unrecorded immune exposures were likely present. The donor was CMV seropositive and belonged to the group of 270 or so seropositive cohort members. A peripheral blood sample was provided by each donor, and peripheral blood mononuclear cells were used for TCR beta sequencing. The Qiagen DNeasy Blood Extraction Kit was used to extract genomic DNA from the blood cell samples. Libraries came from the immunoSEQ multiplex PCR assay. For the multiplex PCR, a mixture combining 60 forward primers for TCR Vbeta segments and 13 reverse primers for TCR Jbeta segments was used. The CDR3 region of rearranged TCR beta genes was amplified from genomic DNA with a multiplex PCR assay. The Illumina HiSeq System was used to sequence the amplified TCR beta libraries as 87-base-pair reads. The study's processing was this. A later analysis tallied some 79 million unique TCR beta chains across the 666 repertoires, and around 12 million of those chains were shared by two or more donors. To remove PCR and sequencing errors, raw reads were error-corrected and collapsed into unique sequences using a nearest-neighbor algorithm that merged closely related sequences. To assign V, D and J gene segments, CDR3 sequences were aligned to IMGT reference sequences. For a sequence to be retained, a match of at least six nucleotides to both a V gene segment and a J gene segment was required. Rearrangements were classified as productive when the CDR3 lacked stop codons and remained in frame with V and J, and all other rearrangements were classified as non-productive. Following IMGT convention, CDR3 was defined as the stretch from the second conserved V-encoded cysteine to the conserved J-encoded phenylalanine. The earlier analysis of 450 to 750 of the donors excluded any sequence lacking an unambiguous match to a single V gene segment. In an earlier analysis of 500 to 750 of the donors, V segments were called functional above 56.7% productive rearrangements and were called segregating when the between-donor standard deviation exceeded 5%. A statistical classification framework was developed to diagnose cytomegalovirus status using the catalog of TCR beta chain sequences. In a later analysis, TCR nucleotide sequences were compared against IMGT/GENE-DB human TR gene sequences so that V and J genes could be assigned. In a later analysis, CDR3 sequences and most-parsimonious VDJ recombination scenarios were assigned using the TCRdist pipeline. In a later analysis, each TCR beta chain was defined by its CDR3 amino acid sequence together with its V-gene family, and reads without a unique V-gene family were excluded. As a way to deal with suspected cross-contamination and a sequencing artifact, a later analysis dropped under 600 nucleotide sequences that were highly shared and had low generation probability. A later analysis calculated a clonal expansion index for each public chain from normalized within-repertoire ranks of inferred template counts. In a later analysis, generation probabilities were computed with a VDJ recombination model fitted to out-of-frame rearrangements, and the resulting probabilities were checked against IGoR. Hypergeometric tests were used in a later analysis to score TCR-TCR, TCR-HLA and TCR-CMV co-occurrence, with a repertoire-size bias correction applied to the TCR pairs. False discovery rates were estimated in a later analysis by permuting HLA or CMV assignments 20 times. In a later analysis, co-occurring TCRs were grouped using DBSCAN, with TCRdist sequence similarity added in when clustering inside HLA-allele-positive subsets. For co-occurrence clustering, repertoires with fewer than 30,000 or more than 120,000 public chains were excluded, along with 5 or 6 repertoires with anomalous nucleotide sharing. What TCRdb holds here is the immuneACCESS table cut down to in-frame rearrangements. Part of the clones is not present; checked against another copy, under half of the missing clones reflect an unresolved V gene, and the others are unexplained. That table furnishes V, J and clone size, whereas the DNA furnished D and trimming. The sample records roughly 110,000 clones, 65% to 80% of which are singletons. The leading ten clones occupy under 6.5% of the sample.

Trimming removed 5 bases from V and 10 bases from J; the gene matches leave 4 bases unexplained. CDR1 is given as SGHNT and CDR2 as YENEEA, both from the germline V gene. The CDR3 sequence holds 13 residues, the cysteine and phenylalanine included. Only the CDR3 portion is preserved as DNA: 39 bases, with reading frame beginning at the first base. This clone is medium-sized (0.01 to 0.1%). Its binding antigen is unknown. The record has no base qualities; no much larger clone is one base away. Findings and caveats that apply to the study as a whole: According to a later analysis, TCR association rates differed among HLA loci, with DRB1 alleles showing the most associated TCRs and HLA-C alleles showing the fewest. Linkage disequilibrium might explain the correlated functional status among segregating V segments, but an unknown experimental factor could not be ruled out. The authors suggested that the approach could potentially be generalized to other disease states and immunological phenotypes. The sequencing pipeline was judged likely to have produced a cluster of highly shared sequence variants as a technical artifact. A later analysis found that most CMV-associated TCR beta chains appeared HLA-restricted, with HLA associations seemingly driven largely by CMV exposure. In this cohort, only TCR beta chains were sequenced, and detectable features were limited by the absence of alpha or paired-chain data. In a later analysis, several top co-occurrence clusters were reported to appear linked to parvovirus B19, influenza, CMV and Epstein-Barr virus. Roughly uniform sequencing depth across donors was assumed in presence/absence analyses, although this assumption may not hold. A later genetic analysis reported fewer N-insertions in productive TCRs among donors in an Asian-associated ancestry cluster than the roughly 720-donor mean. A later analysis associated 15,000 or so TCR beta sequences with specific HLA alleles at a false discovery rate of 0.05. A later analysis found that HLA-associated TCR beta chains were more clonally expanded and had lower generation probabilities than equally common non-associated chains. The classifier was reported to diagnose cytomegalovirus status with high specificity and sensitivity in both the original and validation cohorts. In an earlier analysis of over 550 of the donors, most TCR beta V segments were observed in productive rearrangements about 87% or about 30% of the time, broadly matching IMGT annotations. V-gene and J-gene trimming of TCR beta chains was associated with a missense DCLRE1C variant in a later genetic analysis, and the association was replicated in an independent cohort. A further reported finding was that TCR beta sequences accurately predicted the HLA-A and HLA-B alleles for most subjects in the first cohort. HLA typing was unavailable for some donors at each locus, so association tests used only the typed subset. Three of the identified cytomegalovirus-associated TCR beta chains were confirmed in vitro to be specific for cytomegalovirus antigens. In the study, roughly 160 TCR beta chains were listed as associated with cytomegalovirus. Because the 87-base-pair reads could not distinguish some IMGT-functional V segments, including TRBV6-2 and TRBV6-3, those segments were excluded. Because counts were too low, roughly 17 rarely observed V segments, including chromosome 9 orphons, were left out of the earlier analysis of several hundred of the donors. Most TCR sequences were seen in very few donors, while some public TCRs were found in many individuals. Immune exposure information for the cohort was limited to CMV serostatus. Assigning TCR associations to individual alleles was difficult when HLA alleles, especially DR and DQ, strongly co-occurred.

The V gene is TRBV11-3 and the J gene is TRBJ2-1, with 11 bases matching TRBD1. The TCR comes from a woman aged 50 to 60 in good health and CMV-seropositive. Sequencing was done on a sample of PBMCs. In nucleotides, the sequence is TGTGCCAGCAGCATGGGACAGGGGGACGAGCAGTTCTTC. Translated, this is CASSMGQGDEQFF.